These T cell receptor beta chains were read from a single sample in a study of identical twins. One entry per CDR3 protein results from TCRdb running MiXCR on the 5' RACE reads. The sample lists approximately 630,000 distinct CDR3 sequences, roughly 7.2% seen once, with roughly 1.6% in the top ten. The same specimen was also included in a second study, on yellow fever vaccine responses in identical twins.

Sequences were obtained from PBMCs. These receptors came from a woman in her late teens or twenties in good health. Each CDR3 is given with its conserved first and last residue. D genes are given only for firm matches. For some rows the clone size is stated as once, few or many, or as a class when expanded; others skip it.

d_gene,v_gene,j_gene,abundance,CDR3nt,CDR3aa
TRBD1,TRBV20-1,TRBJ2-3,.,TGCAGTGCTAGTCTCACGGGACAGACAGATACGCAGTATTTT,CSASLTGQTDTQYF
.,TRBV12-3/TRBV12-4,TRBJ1-2,few,TGTGCCAGCAGTAGCCAGGGACGCGATGGCTACACCTTC,CASSSQGRDGYTF
TRBD2,TRBV7-2,TRBJ2-7,.,TGTGCCAGCAGCTTTACCCCGGGTAGCGGGATATACGAGCAGTACTTC,CASSFTPGSGIYEQYF
TRBD2,TRBV15,TRBJ2-5,.,TGTGCCACCAGCAGAATTCGACTAGCGGGGGTCGGGGCCCAGTACTTC,CATSRIRLAGVGAQYF
TRBD1,TRBV5-1,TRBJ2-7,.,TGCGCCAGCAGCTTTGGACCGGGACAGGGAGGCGAGCAGTACTTC,CASSFGPGQGGEQYF
.,TRBV20-1,TRBJ2-2,few,TGCAGTGCTAGACTTGGTAGCACCGGGGAGCTGTTTTTT,CSARLGSTGELFF
TRBD2,TRBV25-1,TRBJ2-1,many,TGTGCCAGCAGTTCGCCGGGACTAGAGTCCTATGAGCAGTTCTTC,CASSSPGLESYEQFF
TRBD1,TRBV28,TRBJ1-2,.,TGTGCCAGCAAAGCCCCTGACAGGGCGACGTATGGCTACACCTTC,CASKAPDRATYGYTF
.,TRBV28,TRBJ2-1,.,TGTGCCAGCAGTCCCCCCCGTAATGAGCAGTTCTTC,CASSPPRNEQFF
.,TRBV20-1,TRBJ2-5,few,TGCAGTGCTAGTCTACAGGGTCGGCAAGAGACCCAGTACTTC,CSASLQGRQETQYF
.,TRBV4-1,TRBJ1-1,many,TGCGCCAGCAGCCAAGATCCTGCCGGGGGCGCTGAAGCTTTCTTT,CASSQDPAGGAEAFF
.,TRBV20-1,TRBJ2-1,many,TGCAGTGCTAGAGATACCCGGGGACACAATGAGCAGTTCTTC,CSARDTRGHNEQFF
.,TRBV29-1,TRBJ2-7,.,TGCAGCGTTGTAAACGAGCAGTACTTC,CSVVNEQYF
TRBD1,TRBV29-1,TRBJ1-1,few,TGCAGCGCTGGACAGGGTACCACTGAAGCTTTCTTT,CSAGQGTTEAFF
.,TRBV5-4,TRBJ2-1,few,TGTGCCAGCAGCTGGGGGCGGGGCCCACAATCACCTACACGGAATGAGCAGTTCTTC,CASSWGRGPQSPTRNEQFF
.,TRBV27,TRBJ2-5,many,TGTGCCAGCAGATTGAAGTGGGCCCTAGAGCAAGAGACCCAGTACTTC,CASRLKWALEQETQYF
TRBD2,TRBV29-1,TRBJ2-1,many,TGCAGCGTTGTGGGGCCTCAGAGCGGGGCCTACAATGAGCAGTTCTTC,CSVVGPQSGAYNEQFF
.,TRBV12-3/TRBV12-4,TRBJ1-5,.,TGTGCCAGCAGTTTTAGGACAACGACGCATCAGCCCCAGCATTTT,CASSFRTTTHQPQHF
TRBD2,TRBV5-1,TRBJ2-3,few,TGCGCCAGCAGCTTGGGCCTAGCGGGGGTCTTCCGCAGCACAGATACGCAGTATTTT,CASSLGLAGVFRSTDTQYF
.,TRBV7-9,TRBJ2-1,few,TGTGCCAGCAGTAAAGGGTTGGGAATCTCCTACAATGAGCAGTTCTTC,CASSKGLGISYNEQFF
TRBD2,TRBV7-6,TRBJ2-1,.,TGTGCCAGCAGCCCCGTAGGAAGCGGGGGGGCTTATGAGCAGTTCTTC,CASSPVGSGGAYEQFF
.,TRBV12-3/TRBV12-4,TRBJ2-4,many,TGTGCCAGCAGTTCCGGGGCCAAAAACATTCAGTACTTC,CASSSGAKNIQYF
.,TRBV29-1,TRBJ2-7,few,TGCAGCGTTGTGTTGGATCCAAGCTACGAGCAGTACTTC,CSVVLDPSYEQYF
.,TRBV11-2,TRBJ1-1,many,TGTGCCAGCAGCTTATCACCCAAGACGGCAGCTGAAGCTTTCTTT,CASSLSPKTAAEAFF
TRBD1,TRBV20-1,TRBJ2-1,many,TGCAGTGCTACAACCAAAAGGGGACAGGGCAATGAGCAGTTCTTC,CSATTKRGQGNEQFF
.,TRBV29-1,TRBJ2-1,few,TGCATTTCCGGGGTGGGAAGAGAGCAGTTCTTC,CISGVGREQFF
.,TRBV10-3,TRBJ1-1,.,TGTGCCACGACCGCGAACGGTGGGGTGACCACTGAAGCTTTCTTT,CATTANGGVTTEAFF
TRBD2,TRBV5-1,TRBJ2-3,few,TGCGCCAGCAGCCGCCCCAGCGGGGGGGGTGCAGATACGCAGTATTTT,CASSRPSGGGADTQYF
.,TRBV7-2,TRBJ1-5,few,TGTGCCAGCAGCCCCAGCCCGACCCAGCCCCAGCATTTT,CASSPSPTQPQHF
.,TRBV24-1,TRBJ1-1,.,TGTGCCACGCAGGCTCCGAACACTGAAGCTTTCTTT,CATQAPNTEAFF
TRBD1,TRBV5-1,TRBJ1-1,.,TGCGCCAGCAGCTCGGGACAGATAGTTACTGAAGCTTTCTTT,CASSSGQIVTEAFF
TRBD1,TRBV9,TRBJ1-5,few,TGTGCCAGCAGCGTTGGGACAGGGATGAATCAGCCCCAGCATTTT,CASSVGTGMNQPQHF
.,TRBV11-2,TRBJ2-2,.,TGTGCCAGCAGCCCCCCGGAAATCAACGGGGAGCTGTTTTTT,CASSPPEINGELFF
.,TRBV15,TRBJ2-1,.,TGTGCCACCAGCAGAGATCTGGGACTCCACATCTCCTACAATGAGCAGTTCTTC,CATSRDLGLHISYNEQFF
.,TRBV10-3,TRBJ2-4,many,TGTGCCATCAGTGAGCCAGGGTGGGACGAGAACATTCAGTACTTC,CAISEPGWDENIQYF
.,TRBV6-5,TRBJ2-2,many,TGTGCCAGCAGTTATGGCAGAAACACCGGGGAGCTGTTTTTT,CASSYGRNTGELFF
.,TRBV7-2,TRBJ2-7,.,TGTGCCAGCAGCTTAGTAGGGACCCCATCTGAGCAGCAGTACTTC,CASSLVGTPSEQQYF
.,TRBV12-3/TRBV12-4,TRBJ1-5,.,TGTGCCAGCAGTTTAGAGGGGGGCCTTCAGCCCCAGCATTTT,CASSLEGGLQPQHF
.,TRBV20-1,TRBJ2-5,many,TGCAGTGCCAAACAGGGTGTAGAGACCCAGTACTTC,CSAKQGVETQYF
.,TRBV11-2,TRBJ1-6,few,TGTGCCAGCAGTTATCACCGGACGAGAGGGGGGGATTCACCCCTCCACTTT,CASSYHRTRGGDSPLHF
TRBD1,TRBV6-1,TRBJ2-1,few,TGTGCCAGCAGTCGGACAGGGGGGAATACATACAATGAGCAGTTCTTC,CASSRTGGNTYNEQFF
.,TRBV18,TRBJ2-1,.,TGTGCCAGCTCACCACCAGGGACTGGCAGGGGTGGCTTGTCCGAGCAGTTCTTC,CASSPPGTGRGGLSEQFF
.,TRBV6-2/TRBV6-3,TRBJ2-1,many,TGTGCCAGCAGTTACGGGTACCGGGAGCAGTTCTTC,CASSYGYREQFF
.,TRBV12-3/TRBV12-4,TRBJ1-2,many,TGTGCCAGCGGGGGAGGGAATGGCTACACCTTC,CASGGGNGYTF
TRBD1,TRBV12-3/TRBV12-4,TRBJ1-2,.,TGTGCCAGCAGTTCAGTCCCGGGACAGGGCCCACCCTATGGCTACACCTTC,CASSSVPGQGPPYGYTF
TRBD2,TRBV6-5,TRBJ2-1,many,TGTGCCAGCAGTTTACCCTCCGGGGGGATAGGCTACAATGAGCAGTTCTTC,CASSLPSGGIGYNEQFF
.,TRBV5-1,TRBJ2-3,few,TGCGCCAGCAGCTCCGACAGGATCACAGATACGCAGTATTTT,CASSSDRITDTQYF
.,TRBV7-8,TRBJ2-2,.,TGTGCCAGCAGCTTATCGGCAGGAGTGACCGGGGAGCTGTTTTTT,CASSLSAGVTGELFF
TRBD2,TRBV11-3,TRBJ2-3,few,TGTGCCAGCAGCTCCGCTCTCCTAGCGGGAGAATATACGCAGTATTTT,CASSSALLAGEYTQYF
.,TRBV5-6,TRBJ2-6,many,TGTGCCAGCAGCTGGTCAACTGGGGCCAACGTCCTGACTTTC,CASSWSTGANVLTF
.,TRBV11-3,TRBJ2-1,.,TGTGCCAGCGGCTTACCCGTCAATGAGCAGTTCTTC,CASGLPVNEQFF
.,TRBV5-5,TRBJ2-2,.,TGTGCCAGCAGGCTTTGGACCGGGGAGCTGTTTTTT,CASRLWTGELFF
.,TRBV27,TRBJ2-5,few,TGTGCCAGCAGTTTGGGTATAACCGGCCAAGAGACCCAGTACTTC,CASSLGITGQETQYF
.,TRBV11-2,TRBJ1-6,many,TGTGCCAGCAGCCGCCCGACAGGTGGTTATTCACCCCTCCACTTT,CASSRPTGGYSPLHF
.,TRBV20-1,TRBJ1-1,many,TGCAGTGCCCCGGAGGGGCAGGATGAAGCTTTCTTT,CSAPEGQDEAFF
TRBD2,TRBV5-1,TRBJ2-1,few,TGCGCCAGCAGCGACGGGACTAACTACAATGAGCAGTTCTTC,CASSDGTNYNEQFF
TRBD2,TRBV4-1,TRBJ2-3,many,TGCGCCAGCAGCCAACGACTAGCGGGGGAATCAGATACGCAGTATTTT,CASSQRLAGESDTQYF